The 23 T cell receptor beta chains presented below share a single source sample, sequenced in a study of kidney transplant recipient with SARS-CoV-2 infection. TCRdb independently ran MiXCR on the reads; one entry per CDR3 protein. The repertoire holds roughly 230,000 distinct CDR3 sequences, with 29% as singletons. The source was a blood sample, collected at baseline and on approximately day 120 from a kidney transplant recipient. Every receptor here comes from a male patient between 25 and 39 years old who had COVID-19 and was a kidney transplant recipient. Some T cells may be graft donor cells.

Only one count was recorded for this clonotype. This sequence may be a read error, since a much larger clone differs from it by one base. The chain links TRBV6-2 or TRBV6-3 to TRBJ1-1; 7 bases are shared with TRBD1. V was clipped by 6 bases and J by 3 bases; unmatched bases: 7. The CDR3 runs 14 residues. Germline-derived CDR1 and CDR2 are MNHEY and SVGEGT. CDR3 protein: CASSLQGPYTEAFF. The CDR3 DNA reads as TGTGCCAGCAGCCTACAGGGGCCTTACACTGAAGCTTTCTTT.

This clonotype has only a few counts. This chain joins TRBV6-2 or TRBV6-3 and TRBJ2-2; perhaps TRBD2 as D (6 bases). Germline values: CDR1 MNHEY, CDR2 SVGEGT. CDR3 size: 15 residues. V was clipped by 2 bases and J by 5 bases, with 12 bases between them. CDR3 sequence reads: CASSYEGTSTGELFF. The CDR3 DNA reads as TGTGCCAGCAGTTACGAAGGGACTTCAACCGGGGAGCTGTTTTTT.

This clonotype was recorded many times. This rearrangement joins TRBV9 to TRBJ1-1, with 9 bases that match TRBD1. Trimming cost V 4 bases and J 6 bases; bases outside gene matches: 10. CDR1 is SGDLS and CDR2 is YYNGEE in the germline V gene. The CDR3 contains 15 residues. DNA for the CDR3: TGTGCCAGCAGCCCTCAGACAGGGGGGGTGGCTGAAGCTTTCTTT. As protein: CASSPQTGGVAEAFF. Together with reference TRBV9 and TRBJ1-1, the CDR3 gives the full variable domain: DSGVTQTPKHLITATGQRVTLRCSPRSGDLSVYWYQQSLDQGLQFLIQYYNGEERAKGNILERFSAQQFPDLHSELNLSSLELGDSALYFCASSPQTGGVAEAFFGQGTRLTVV.

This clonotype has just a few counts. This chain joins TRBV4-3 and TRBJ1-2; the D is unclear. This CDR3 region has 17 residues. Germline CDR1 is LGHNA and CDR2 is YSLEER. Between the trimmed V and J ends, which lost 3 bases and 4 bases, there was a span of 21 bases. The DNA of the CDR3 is TGCGCCAGCAGCCAGAAGAAAGGACGTCGAAAGACCTATGGCTACACCTTC. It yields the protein CASSQKKGRRKTYGYTF.

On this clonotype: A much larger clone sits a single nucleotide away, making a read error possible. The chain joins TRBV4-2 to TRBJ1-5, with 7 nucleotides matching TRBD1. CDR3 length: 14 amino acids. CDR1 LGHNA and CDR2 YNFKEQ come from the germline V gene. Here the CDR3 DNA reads TGTGCCAGCGGCCAGGACGACAGGGATCAGCCCCAGCATTTT. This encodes CASGQDDRDQPQHF.

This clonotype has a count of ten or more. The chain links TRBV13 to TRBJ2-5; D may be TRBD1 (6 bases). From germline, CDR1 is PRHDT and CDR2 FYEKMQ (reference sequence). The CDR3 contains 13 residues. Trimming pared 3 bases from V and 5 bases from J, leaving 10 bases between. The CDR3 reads CASSFRGLETQYF. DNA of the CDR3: TGTGCCAGCAGCTTCAGGGGATTGGAGACCCAGTACTTC.

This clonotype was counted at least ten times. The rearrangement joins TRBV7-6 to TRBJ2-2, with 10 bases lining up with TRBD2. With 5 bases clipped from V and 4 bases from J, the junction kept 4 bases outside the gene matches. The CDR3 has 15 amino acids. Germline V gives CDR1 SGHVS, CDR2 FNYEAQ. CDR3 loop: CASSGLAEVTGELFF. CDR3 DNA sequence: TGTGCCAGCAGCGGACTAGCGGAGGTCACCGGGGAGCTGTTTTTT.

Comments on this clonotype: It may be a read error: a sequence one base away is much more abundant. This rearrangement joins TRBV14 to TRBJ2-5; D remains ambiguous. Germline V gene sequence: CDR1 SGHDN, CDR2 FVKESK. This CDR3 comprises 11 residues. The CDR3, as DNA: TGTGCCATCCCACAACAAGAGACCCAGCACTTC. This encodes CAIPQQETQHF.

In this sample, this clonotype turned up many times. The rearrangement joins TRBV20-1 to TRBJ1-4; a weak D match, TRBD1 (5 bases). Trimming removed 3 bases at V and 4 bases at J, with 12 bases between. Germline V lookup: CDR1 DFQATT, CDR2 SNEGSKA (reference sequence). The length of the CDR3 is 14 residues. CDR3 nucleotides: TGCAGTGCTAGTGTGGGGGTTATTAATGAAAAACTGTTTTTT. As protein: CSASVGVINEKLFF.

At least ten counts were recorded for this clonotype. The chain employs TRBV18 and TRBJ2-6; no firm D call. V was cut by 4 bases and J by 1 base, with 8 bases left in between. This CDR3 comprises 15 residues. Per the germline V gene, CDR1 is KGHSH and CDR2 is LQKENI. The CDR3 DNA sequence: TGTGCCAGCTCACTCGGAATATCTGGGGCCAACGTCCTGACTTTC. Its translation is CASSLGISGANVLTF. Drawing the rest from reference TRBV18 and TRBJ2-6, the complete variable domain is NAGVMQNPRHLVRRRGQEARLRCSPMKGHSHVYWYRQLPEEGLKFMVYLQKENIIDESGMPKERFSAEFPKEGPSILRIQQVVRGDSAAYFCASSLGISGANVLTFGAGSRLTVL.

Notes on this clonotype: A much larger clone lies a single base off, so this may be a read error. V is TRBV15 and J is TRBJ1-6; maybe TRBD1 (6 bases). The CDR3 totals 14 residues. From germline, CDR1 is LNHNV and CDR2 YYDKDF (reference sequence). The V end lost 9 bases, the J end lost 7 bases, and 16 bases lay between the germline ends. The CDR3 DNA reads TGTGCCACGCAGTGCAGGGGAGGCAATTCACCCCTCCACTTT. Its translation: CATQCRGGNSPLHF.

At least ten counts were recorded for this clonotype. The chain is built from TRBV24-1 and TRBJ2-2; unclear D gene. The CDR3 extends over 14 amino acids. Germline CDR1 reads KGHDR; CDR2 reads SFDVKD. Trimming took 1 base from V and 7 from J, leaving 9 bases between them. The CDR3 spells CATSDLSSGGELFF. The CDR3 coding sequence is TGTGCCACCAGTGATTTAAGTTCGGGCGGGGAGCTGTTTTTT.

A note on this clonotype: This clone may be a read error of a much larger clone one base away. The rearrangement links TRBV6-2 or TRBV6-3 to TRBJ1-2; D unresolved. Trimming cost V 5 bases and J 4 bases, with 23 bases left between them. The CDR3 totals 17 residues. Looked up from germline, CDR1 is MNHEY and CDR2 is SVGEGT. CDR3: CASSRISCIGKTYGYTF. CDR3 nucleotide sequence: TGTGCCAGCAGTCGTATTAGCTGCATCGGAAAGACCTATGGCTACACCTTC.

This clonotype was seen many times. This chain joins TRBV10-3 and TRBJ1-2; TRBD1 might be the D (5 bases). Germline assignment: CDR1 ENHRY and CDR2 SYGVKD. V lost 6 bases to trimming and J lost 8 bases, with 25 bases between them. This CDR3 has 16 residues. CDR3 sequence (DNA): TGTGCCATCAGCGGAAACGAGATAGGAGGGGCGTACGGCTACACCTTC. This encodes CAISGNEIGGAYGYTF.

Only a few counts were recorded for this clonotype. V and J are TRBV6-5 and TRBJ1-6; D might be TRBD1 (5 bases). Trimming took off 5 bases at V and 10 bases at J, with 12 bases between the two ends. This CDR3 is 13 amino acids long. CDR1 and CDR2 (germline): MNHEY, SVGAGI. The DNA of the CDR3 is TGTGCCAGCAGTGTATCAGGGTTCTCACCCCTCCACTTT. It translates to CASSVSGFSPLHF.

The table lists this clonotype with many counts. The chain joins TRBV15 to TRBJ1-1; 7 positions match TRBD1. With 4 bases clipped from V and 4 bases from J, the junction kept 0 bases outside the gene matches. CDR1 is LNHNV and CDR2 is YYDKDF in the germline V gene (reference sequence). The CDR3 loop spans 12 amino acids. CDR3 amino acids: CATSTGGTEAFF. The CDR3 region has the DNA TGTGCCACCAGCACAGGGGGCACTGAAGCTTTCTTT.

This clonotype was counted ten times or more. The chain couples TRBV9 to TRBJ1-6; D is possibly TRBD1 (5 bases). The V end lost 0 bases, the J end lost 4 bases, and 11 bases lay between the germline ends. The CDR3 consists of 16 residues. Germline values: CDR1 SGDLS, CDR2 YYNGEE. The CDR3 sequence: CASSVEGQTYNSPLHF. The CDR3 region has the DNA TGTGCCAGCAGCGTAGAGGGGCAGACTTATAATTCACCCCTCCACTTT.

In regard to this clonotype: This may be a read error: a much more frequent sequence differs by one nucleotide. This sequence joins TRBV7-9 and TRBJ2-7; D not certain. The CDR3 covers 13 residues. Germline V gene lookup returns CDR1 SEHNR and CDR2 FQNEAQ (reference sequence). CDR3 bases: TGTGCCAGCAGCTTAGACACATCCTACGAGCAGAACGTC. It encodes CASSLDTSYEQNV.

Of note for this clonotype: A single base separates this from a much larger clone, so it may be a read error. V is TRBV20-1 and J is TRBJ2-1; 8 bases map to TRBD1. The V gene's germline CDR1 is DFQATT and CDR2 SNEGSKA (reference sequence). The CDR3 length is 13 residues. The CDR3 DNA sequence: TGCAGTGCTAGTGGGGACAGGTACAGTGAGCAGTTCTTC. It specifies CSASGDRYSEQFF.

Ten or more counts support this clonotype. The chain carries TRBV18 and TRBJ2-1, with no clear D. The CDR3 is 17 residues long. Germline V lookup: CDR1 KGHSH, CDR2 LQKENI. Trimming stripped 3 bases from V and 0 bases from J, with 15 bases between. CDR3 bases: TGTGCCAGCTCACCCGTAATCTACTCAGACTCCTACAATGAGCAGTTCTTC. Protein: CASSPVIYSDSYNEQFF.

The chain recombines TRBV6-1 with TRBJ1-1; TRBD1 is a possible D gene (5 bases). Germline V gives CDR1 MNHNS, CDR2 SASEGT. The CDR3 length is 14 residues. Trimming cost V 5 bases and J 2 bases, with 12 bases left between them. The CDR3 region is CASSRYRSNTEAFF. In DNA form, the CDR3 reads TGTGCCAGCAGTCGGTACAGGAGTAACACTGAAGCTTTCTTT.

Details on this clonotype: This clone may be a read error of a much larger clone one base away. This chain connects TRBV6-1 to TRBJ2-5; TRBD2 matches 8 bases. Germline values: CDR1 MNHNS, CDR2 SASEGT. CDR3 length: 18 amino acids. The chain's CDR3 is CASGEAVVASGPQETQYF. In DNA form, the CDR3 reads TGTGCCAGCGGTGAAGCCGTTGTGGCTAGCGGGCCCCAAGAGACCCAGTACTTC.

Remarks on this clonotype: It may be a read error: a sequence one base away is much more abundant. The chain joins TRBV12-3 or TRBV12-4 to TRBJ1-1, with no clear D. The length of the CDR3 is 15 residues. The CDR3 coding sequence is TGTGCCAGCAGTTTAGCGCGAGACATGAACACTGAAGCTTCCTTT. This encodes CASSLARDMNTEASF.